This T cell receptor beta chain was documented in a study of human T cells and chemical hapten exposure (dated by TCRdb to about 2021). Describing the broader study: The libraries were sequenced as a pool, and the TCR yield per sample differed mostly because of small variations in library volumes within the pool. Each blood RNA sample was used to sequence both TCR alpha and TCR beta chains. In alopecia patients, the study followed how the peripheral blood TCR repertoire changed in vivo over primary and secondary sensitization to diphenylcyclopropenone (DPC), a hapten.

In the paper's terms, the time point label means: healthy volunteer bleed at 6 weeks. Total RNA was extracted from unfractionated whole blood that had been collected in Tempus Blood RNA tubes. Five or six healthy volunteers served as TCR sequencing controls and were bled at day 0, 2 weeks and 6 weeks. This clonotype was counted between two and nine times. Its antigen is still unknown. Within one base of it there is no much larger clone, and no base qualities were kept. CDR1 and CDR2, per the germline V gene, are MDHEN and SYDVKM. V is cut back by 5 bases and J by 5 bases, with 8 bases in the junction unmatched. Including cysteine and phenylalanine, the CDR3 has 14 amino acids. Just CDR3 DNA is preserved here, 42 bases in frame from base 1. The library was made by RACE. Sequencing was performed on a NextSeq 500. During library preparation, unique molecular identifiers were attached to individual cDNA molecules so that TCRs could be counted quantitatively and reproducibly. Per the source publication's procedure: The median number of TCRs per sample was approximately 93,000, ranging from 23,224 to 690,600. The Decombinator software suite was used to annotate the V, J and CDR3 of the TCR reads. For the PS versus PT1 abundance plots, all samples were subsampled to the same number of TCRs (28,000). Expanded TCRs were defined as absent before sensitization and observed at least eight times at the 2-week time point. TCRdb trimmed the raw reads at Q25, called clones with MiXCR and kept productive beta chains. Rows matching on CDR3 protein sequence are summarized as one entry with the most common DNA and genes. For this entry, the V and J calls and clone size follow TCRdb and not the study's own pipeline. This sample is represented by 50,000 to 70,000 distinct CDR3 sequences; roughly 6.6% of them were singletons. The biggest ten clones account for 3.4% of the sample.

Points the paper makes about the study in general: Repeated subsampling changed both the strength of the expansion versus patch-test correlation and the threshold at which the correlation became significant. DPC sensitization did not change how many TCRs were above 1 in 1000 frequency, and no evidence was found of alterations in global repertoire structure.

The sequenced sample consisted of whole blood. The clonotype originates from a female donor in good health. Some clones in this sample may be carry-over from other donors' samples. The sequence joins TRBV28 to TRBJ1-1, with 7 bases aligning to TRBD1. The CDR3 reads as follows: CASSARQGRTEAFF. In nucleotide form, the sequence is TGTGCCAGCAGTGCAAGACAGGGAAGGACTGAAGCTTTCTTT.